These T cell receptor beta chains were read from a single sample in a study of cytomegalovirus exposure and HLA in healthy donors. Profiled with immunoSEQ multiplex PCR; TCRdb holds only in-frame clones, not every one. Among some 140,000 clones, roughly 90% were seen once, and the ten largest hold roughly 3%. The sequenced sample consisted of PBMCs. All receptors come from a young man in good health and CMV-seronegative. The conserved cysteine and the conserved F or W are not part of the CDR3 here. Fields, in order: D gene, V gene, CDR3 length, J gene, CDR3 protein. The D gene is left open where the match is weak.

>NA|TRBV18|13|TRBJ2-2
ASSPVGERTGELF
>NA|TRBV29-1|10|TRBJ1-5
SVEGVGQTQH
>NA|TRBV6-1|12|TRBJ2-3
ASGENRAADTQY
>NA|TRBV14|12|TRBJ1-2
ASSQDFGSYGYT
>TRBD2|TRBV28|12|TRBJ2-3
ASSLAGVSDTQY
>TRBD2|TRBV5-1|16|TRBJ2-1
ASSLGLAGGDSIGEQF
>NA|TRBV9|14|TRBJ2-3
ASSVDEEPHTDTQY
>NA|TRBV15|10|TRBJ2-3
ATSRSQGAQY
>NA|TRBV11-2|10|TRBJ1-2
ASSLYSYGYT
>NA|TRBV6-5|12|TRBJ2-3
ASSFGQSTDTQY
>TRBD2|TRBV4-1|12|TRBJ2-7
ASSQDSGGYEQY
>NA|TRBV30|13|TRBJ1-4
ACQVLAGPNEKLF
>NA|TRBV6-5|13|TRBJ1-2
ASSYLVPIREGYT
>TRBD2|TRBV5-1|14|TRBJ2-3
ASSLGRVAGAYTQY
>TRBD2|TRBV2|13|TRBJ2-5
ASSQSGRGKETQY
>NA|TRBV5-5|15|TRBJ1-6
ASSPAGAGSYNSPLH
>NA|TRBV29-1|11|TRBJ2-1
ILPPLRGNEQF
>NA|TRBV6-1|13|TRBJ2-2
ASLAAAANTGELF
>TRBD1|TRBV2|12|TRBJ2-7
ASSSGTEFYEQY
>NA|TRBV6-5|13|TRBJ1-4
ASSYSAGVGEKLF
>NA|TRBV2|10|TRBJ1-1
ASSEGGDEAF
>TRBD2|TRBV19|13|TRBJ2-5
ASSMLLAGQETQY
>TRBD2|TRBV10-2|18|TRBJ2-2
ASSEFPGLAGGQNTGELF
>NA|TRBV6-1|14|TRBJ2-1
ASSAYITGSNNEQF
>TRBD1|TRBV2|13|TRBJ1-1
ASSEWDSMNTEAF
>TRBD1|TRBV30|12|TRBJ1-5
AWSSHRGGGPQH
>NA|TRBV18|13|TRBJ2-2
ASSEPGLRTGELF
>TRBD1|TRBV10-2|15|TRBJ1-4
ASSDPLTGGTNEKLF
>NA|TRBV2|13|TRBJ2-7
ASSEGSRLGYEQY
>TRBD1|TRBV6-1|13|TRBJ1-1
ASSEATTGRTEAF
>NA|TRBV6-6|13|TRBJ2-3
ASRRAPTSTDTQY
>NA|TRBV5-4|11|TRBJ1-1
ASSLKGEVEAF
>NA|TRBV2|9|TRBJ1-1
ASSEGLEAF
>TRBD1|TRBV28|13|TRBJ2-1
ASSLRELGGVEQF
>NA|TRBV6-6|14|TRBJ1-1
ASSIGGYPKDTEAF
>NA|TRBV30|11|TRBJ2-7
AWSVTILYEQY
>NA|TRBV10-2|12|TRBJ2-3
ASTEGGGQTTQY
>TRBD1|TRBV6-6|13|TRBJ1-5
ASRGQGAMEQPQH
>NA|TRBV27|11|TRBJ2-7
ASSLYYTGQQY
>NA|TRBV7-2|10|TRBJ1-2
ASSRLNYGYT
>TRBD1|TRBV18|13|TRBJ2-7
ASSPGTGGLYEQY
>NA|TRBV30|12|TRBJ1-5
AWDTEYSNQPQH
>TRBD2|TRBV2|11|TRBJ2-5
ASSLGRQETQY
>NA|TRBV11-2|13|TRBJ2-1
ASSLGGGAYNEQF
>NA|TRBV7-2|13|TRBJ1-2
ASTPAGSANYGYT
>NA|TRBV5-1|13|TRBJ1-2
ASSFLGGENYGYT
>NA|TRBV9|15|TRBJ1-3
ASSRSLGEDSGNTIY
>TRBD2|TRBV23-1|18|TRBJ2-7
ASSQSKVTILAGDSYEQY
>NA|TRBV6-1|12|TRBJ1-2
ASSVGRANYGYT
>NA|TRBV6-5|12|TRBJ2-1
ASSYWGVGNEQF
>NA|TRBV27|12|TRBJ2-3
ASSLAGVGDTQY
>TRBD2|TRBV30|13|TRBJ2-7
AWSVGWGLADEQY
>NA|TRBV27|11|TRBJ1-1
ASSLEAGGRAF
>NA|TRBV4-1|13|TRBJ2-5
ASSQVGGPQETQY